The rows below give T cell receptor beta chains drawn from one sample of a study of T-cell reconstitution after alpha-beta-depleted transplantation in children. TCRdb re-derived calls from the PCR reads in MiXCR, one entry per CDR3 protein. The profile covers around 140,000 distinct CDR3 sequences, with roughly 8.8% appearing a single time and around 18% taken by the ten largest. The material sequenced was PBMCs, mostly from graft donor cells, taken 180 days after TCRalphabeta/CD19-depleted stem cell transplant. These TCRs come from a female patient aged 2-9 years who had a stem cell transplant for congenital amegakaryocytic thrombocytopenia, so the T cells may come from the graft donor. CDR3s include the opening cysteine and the closing phenylalanine or tryptophan. The D gene is left open where the match is weak. Only part of the rows carry a size: once, few, many, or a class if the clone is expanded.

>TRBD1|TRBV29-1|TRBJ2-5|many|11
TGCAGCGTCGGACAGGGAGAGACCCAGTACTTC
CSVGQGETQYF
>TRBD1|TRBV30|TRBJ1-5|.|15
TGTGCCTGGAGTACCCCAGGGGGCCTCAATCAGCCCCAGCATTTT
CAWSTPGGLNQPQHF
>.|TRBV12-3/TRBV12-4|TRBJ2-5|many|14
TGTGCCAGCAGTTTCCCCCAGAGTCAAGAGACCCAGTACTTC
CASSFPQSQETQYF
>TRBD2|TRBV5-4|TRBJ2-7|.|20
TGTGCCAGCAGCTTAGTCCCCCGCCGGACTACTAGCGGGAGCAGAGACGAGCAGTACTTC
CASSLVPRRTTSGSRDEQYF
>.|TRBV29-1|TRBJ2-1|many|15
TGCAGCGTTGAAGAGAAGGGACGGGCCTACAATGAGCAGTTCTTC
CSVEEKGRAYNEQFF
>.|TRBV20-1|TRBJ1-1|few|12
TGCAGTGCTACTCTGGGCTTGACTGAAGCTTTCTTT
CSATLGLTEAFF
>.|TRBV20-1|TRBJ1-1|many|14
TGCAGTGCTAGAGGAAGGGCGGGGAACACTGAAGCTTTCTTT
CSARGRAGNTEAFF
>TRBD1|TRBV24-1|TRBJ2-1|many|16
TGTGCCACCAGTGACCACGGACAGGGGGCAGGGAATGAGCAGTTCTTC
CATSDHGQGAGNEQFF
>.|TRBV4-1|TRBJ2-5|few|17
TGCGCCAGCAGCCAACTTTTTACTACCCTTGAGTGGGGGACCCAGTACTTC
CASSQLFTTLEWGTQYF
>TRBD2|TRBV11-2|TRBJ2-5|many|16
TGTGCCAGCAGCTTGGGGGGGGTATGGGGGCAAGAGACCCAGTACTTC
CASSLGGVWGQETQYF
>.|TRBV12-3/TRBV12-4|TRBJ2-7|many|12
TGTGCCAGCAGTTTGGTTGTCTACGAGCAGTACTTC
CASSLVVYEQYF
>.|TRBV20-1|TRBJ2-7|many|13
TGCAGTGCCCCGGGACGGGCCTCCTACGAGCAGTACTTC
CSAPGRASYEQYF
>TRBD2|TRBV3-1|TRBJ2-5|many|17
TGTGCCAGCAGCCAAGATGATGCTAGCGGGAGGTGGGAGACCCAGTACTTC
CASSQDDASGRWETQYF
>.|TRBV27|TRBJ2-7|.|17
TGTGCCAGCTTAGTAGGCAACGGGGGAAGGGATTATTGGGAGCAGTACTTC
CASLVGNGGRDYWEQYF
>TRBD2|TRBV18|TRBJ2-7|many|13
TGTGCCAGCTCACCACCGGGGCTAGCGGGGCCGTACTTC
CASSPPGLAGPYF
>TRBD1|TRBV7-9|TRBJ2-4|once|13
TGTGCCAGCAGCTCCCATGGGACAGGGGTTCACTACTTC
CASSSHGTGVHYF
>.|TRBV20-1|TRBJ1-6|many|13
TGCAGTGCTAGCTGGGCGGGGGGATCACCCCTCCACTTT
CSASWAGGSPLHF
>.|TRBV5-1|TRBJ2-1|once|13
TGCGCCAGCAGCAAGGATCTACGGGGCGAGCAGTTCTTC
CASSKDLRGEQFF
>.|TRBV28|TRBJ2-7|many|14
TGTGCCAGCAGTCGCAGGAGGCCCACCTACGAGCAGTACTTC
CASSRRRPTYEQYF
>.|TRBV4-1|TRBJ1-2|.|16
TGCGCCAGCAGCCAAACGATACTTGGGCCCCTTGGTGGCTACACCTTC
CASSQTILGPLGGYTF
>.|TRBV12-3/TRBV12-4|TRBJ2-4|many|14
TGTGCCAGCAGTTTAGCGACGAGGTGGGCCATTCAGTACTTC
CASSLATRWAIQYF
>.|TRBV20-1|TRBJ2-3|.|15
TGCAGTGCTAGAGATCTCGTCCAACCCCAGGGTACGCAGTATTTT
CSARDLVQPQGTQYF
>.|TRBV20-1|TRBJ1-5|few|13
TGCAGTGCTTCAGGCAGGGGTGATCAGCCCCAGCATTTT
CSASGRGDQPQHF
>.|TRBV7-6|TRBJ2-5|.|16
TGTGCCAGCAGCACTAATCCCGCCGGGGTGGGAGAGACCCAGTACTTC
CASSTNPAGVGETQYF
>TRBD1|TRBV19|TRBJ2-6|.|19
TGTGCCAGTAGCCGACTCCGGACAGGGTATTCGGCTGGGGCCAACGTCCTGACTTTC
CASSRLRTGYSAGANVLTF
>.|TRBV10-3|TRBJ1-6|many|12
TGTGCCAACCGGGACCCAAATTCACCCCTCCACTTT
CANRDPNSPLHF
>TRBD2|TRBV5-1|TRBJ2-3|.|14
TGCGCCAGCAGCTGGGGGACTAGCTCAGATACGCAGTATTTT
CASSWGTSSDTQYF
>.|TRBV5-1|TRBJ2-1|many|13
TGCGCCAGCAGGCAGGCCCTTACGAATGAGCAGTTCTTC
CASRQALTNEQFF
>.|TRBV6-5|TRBJ1-3|many|13
TGTGCCAGCAGTTACTACAGTGGAAACACCATATATTTT
CASSYYSGNTIYF
>.|TRBV5-1|TRBJ1-4|many|15
TGCGCCAGCAGCTTCCAGGGTAACGGGGGGGAAAAACTGTTTTTT
CASSFQGNGGEKLFF
>.|TRBV6-1|TRBJ2-1|few|15
TGTGCCAGCAGTGAACTCGGAGGGGCCTACAATGAGCAGTTCTTC
CASSELGGAYNEQFF
>.|TRBV4-1|TRBJ1-5|many|15
TGCGCCAGCAGCCTAGGGCGGAATAGCAATCAGCCCCAGCATTTT
CASSLGRNSNQPQHF
>.|TRBV7-9|TRBJ1-1|many|16
TGTGCCAGCAGCTTCGAGAGGGGACATGTGAACACTGAAGCTTTCTTT
CASSFERGHVNTEAFF
>TRBD1|TRBV10-3|TRBJ2-2|many|13
TGTGCCATCAGGGGACAGGGGGCCGGGGAGCTGTTTTTT
CAIRGQGAGELFF
>TRBD1|TRBV5-1|TRBJ2-1|.|14
TGCGCCAGCAGCTTGGGGGACAGGGTAAATGAGCAGTTCTTC
CASSLGDRVNEQFF
>.|TRBV10-1|TRBJ1-6|many|14
TGCGCCAGCTCCGGGGGGACCTATAATTCACCCCTCCACTTT
CASSGGTYNSPLHF
>.|TRBV20-1|TRBJ1-6|.|14
TGCAGTGCTCGCCGACAGGACATCCATCCACCCCTCCACTTT
CSARRQDIHPPLHF
>.|TRBV6-5|TRBJ2-1|few|14
TGTGCCAGCAGTCCGCCTAGGGCCTACAATGAGCAGTTCTTC
CASSPPRAYNEQFF
>.|TRBV5-6|TRBJ2-7|many|16
TGTGCCAGCAGCTTGCCCGGCGGGCAAAGCTTGCGCGAGCAGTACTTC
CASSLPGGQSLREQYF
>TRBD2|TRBV20-1|TRBJ2-5|many|16
TGCAGTGCTAGAGACAGTAAGCGGGAGACCTGGGAGACCCAGTACTTC
CSARDSKRETWETQYF
>.|TRBV7-2|TRBJ2-3|few|16
TGTGCCAGCAGCTTAGTTTGGGGCGCTAGCACAGATACGCAGTATTTT
CASSLVWGASTDTQYF
>.|TRBV6-5|TRBJ1-1|many|16
TGTGCCAGCAGTTCCCCATTAGGGCTCATGAACACTGAAGCTTTCTTT
CASSSPLGLMNTEAFF
>TRBD2|TRBV6-5|TRBJ2-1|many|16
TGTGCCAGCAGTTCCCCGGGACTAGGGGTCGTCAATGAGCAGTTCTTC
CASSSPGLGVVNEQFF
>TRBD1|TRBV5-4|TRBJ2-7|.|15
TGTGCCAGCAGCTTGGAGGACAGGGGTTCCTACGAGCAGTACTTC
CASSLEDRGSYEQYF
>.|TRBV6-5|TRBJ1-4|many|15
TGTGCCATTAGACACGATTTTGCAACTAATGAAAAACTGTTTTTT
CAIRHDFATNEKLFF
>.|TRBV12-3/TRBV12-4|TRBJ1-4|many|16
TGTGCCAGCAGTTTAGTGGCAGGGACAACTAATGAAAAACTGTTTTTT
CASSLVAGTTNEKLFF
>TRBD1|TRBV20-1|TRBJ2-1|many|14
TGCAGTGCGGGCCGGACAGGGAATGTCAATGAGCAGTTCTTC
CSAGRTGNVNEQFF
>.|TRBV20-1|TRBJ2-1|few|16
TGCAGTGCTAGAGGCCCGGCGCCGGATCCCTCGGATGAGCAGTTCTTC
CSARGPAPDPSDEQFF
>.|TRBV29-1|TRBJ2-1|many|11
TGCAGCGCGGGATCGGGAAATGAGCAGTTCTTC
CSAGSGNEQFF
>.|TRBV12-3/TRBV12-4|TRBJ2-5|.|15
TGTGCCAGCAGCCCGCAGGCTAGCCCCGGGGAGACCCAGTACTTC
CASSPQASPGETQYF
>.|TRBV6-5|TRBJ2-1|many|15
TGTGCCAGCAGTTACACAGGGAACAGCTACAATGAGCAGTTCTTC
CASSYTGNSYNEQFF
>.|TRBV10-3|TRBJ1-5|many|16
TGTGCCATCAGTGAGTCATGCGACAGTTTCAATCAGCCCCAGCATTTT
CAISESCDSFNQPQHF
>TRBD1|TRBV15|TRBJ2-5|many|13
TGTGCCACCAGCCAGGACAGGGACGAGACCCAGTACTTC
CATSQDRDETQYF
>.|TRBV20-1|TRBJ2-5|many|13
TGCAGTGCTTGCGGACCGACGGGAGAGACCCAGTACTTC
CSACGPTGETQYF
>TRBD2|TRBV20-1|TRBJ2-7|many|13
TGCAGTGCGTCGACCGGGACTAGAAATGAGCAGTACTTC
CSASTGTRNEQYF